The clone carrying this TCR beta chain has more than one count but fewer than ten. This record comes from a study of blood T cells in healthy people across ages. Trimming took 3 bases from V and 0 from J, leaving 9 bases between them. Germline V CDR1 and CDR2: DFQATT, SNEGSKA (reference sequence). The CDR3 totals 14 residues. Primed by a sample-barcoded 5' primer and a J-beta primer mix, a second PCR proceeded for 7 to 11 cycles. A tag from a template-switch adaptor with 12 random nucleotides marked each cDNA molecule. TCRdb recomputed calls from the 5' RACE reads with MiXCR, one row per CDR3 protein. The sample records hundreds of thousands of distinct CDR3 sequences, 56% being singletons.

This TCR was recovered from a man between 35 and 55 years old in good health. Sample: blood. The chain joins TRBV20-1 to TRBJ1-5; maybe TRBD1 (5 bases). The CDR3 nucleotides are TGCAGTGCTAGGGGCAGGGATAGCAATCAGCCCCAGCATTTT. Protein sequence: CSARGRDSNQPQHF.